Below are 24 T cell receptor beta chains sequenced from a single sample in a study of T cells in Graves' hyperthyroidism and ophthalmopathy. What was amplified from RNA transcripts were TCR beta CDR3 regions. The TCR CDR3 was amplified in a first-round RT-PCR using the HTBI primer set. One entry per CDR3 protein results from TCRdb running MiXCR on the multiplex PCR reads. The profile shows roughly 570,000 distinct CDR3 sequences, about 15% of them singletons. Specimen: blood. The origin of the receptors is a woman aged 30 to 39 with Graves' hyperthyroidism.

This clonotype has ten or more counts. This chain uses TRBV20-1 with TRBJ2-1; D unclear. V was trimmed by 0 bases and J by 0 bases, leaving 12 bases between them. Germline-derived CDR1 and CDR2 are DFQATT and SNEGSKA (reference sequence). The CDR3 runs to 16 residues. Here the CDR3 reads CSARDPFGGSYNEQFF. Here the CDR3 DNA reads TGCAGTGCTAGAGATCCGTTCGGCGGCTCCTACAATGAGCAGTTCTTC.

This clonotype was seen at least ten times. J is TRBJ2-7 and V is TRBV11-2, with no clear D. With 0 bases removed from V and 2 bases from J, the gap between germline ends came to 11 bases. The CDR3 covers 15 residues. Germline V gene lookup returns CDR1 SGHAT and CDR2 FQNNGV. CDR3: CASSLDSGSPYEQYF. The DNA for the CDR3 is TGTGCCAGCAGCTTAGATTCAGGATCTCCCTACGAGCAGTACTTC.

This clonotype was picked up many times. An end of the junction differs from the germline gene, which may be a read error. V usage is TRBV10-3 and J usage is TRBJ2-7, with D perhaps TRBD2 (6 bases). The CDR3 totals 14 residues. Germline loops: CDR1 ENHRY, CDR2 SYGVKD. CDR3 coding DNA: TGTGCCAGCTCCCGCGGACGGGACTCCGACGAGCAGTACTTC. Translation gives CASSRGRDSDEQYF.

In DNA form, the CDR3 reads TGTGCCAGCAGTTTTGCCGGGACAGGCGAGCTGTATGGCTACACCTTC. Translating it yields CASSFAGTGELYGYTF. The chain employs TRBV27 and TRBJ1-2; 8 nucleotides agree with TRBD1. CDR3 length: 16 residues. Germline lookup yields CDR1 MNHEY and CDR2 SMNVEV (reference sequence). J lost 5 bases, V lost 3 bases, and 11 bases had no gene match.

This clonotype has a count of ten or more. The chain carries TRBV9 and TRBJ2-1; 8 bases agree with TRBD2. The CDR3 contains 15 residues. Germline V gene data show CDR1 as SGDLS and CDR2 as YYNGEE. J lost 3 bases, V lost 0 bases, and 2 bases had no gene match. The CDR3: CASSVDSGSYNEQFF. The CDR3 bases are TGTGCCAGCAGCGTAGACAGCGGGAGCTACAATGAGCAGTTCTTC.

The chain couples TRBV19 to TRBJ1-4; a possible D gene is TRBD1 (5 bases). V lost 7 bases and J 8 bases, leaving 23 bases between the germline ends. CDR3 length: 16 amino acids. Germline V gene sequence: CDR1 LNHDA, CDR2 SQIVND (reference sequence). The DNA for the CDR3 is TGTGCCAGTACCGACGCAGGCCCAGGGATGGGCGAAAAACTGTTTTTT. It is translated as CASTDAGPGMGEKLFF.

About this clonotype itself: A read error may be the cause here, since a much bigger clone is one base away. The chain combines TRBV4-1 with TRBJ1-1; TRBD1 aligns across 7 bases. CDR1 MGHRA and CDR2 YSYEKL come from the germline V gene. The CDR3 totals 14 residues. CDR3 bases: TGCGCCAACAGCCAAGAGGGGGCCGGCACTGAAGCTTTCTTT. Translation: CANSQEGAGTEAFF.

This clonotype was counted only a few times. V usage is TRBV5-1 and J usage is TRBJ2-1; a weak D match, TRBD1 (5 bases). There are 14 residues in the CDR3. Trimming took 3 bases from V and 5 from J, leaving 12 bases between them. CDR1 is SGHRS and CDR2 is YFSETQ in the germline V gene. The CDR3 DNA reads TGCGCCAGCAGCTATGGGGCTGGCGACAATGAGCAGTTCTTC. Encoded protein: CASSYGAGDNEQFF.

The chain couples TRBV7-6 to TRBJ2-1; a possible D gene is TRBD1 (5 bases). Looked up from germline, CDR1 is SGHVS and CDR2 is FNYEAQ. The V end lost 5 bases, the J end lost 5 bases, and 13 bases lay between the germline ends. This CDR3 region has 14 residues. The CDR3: CASSPQTANNEQFF. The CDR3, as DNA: TGTGCCAGCAGCCCGCAGACAGCTAACAATGAGCAGTTCTTC.

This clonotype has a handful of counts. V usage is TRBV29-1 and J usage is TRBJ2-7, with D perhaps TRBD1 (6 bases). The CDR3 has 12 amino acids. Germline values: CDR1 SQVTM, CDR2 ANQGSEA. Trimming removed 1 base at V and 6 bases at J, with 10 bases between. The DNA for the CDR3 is TGCAGCGTTGAAGGGGGGCCTACCGAGCAGTACTTC. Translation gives CSVEGGPTEQYF.

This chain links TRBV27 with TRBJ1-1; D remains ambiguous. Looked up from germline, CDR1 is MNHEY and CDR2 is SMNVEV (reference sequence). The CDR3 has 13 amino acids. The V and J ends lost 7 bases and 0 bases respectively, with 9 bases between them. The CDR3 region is CASTKGLNTEAFF. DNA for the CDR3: TGTGCCAGCACCAAGGGCTTGAACACTGAAGCTTTCTTT.

CDR3 amino acids: CASSLGSGSRHEQYF. CDR3 nucleotide sequence: TGTGCCAGCAGCTTAGGGAGCGGGAGTCGGCACGAGCAGTACTTC. This chain links TRBV11-2 with TRBJ2-7; 8 bases fit TRBD2. Germline-derived CDR1 and CDR2 are SGHAT and FQNNGV. The CDR3 runs 15 residues. V dropped 1 base and J dropped 5; count of bases not matched to a gene: 7.

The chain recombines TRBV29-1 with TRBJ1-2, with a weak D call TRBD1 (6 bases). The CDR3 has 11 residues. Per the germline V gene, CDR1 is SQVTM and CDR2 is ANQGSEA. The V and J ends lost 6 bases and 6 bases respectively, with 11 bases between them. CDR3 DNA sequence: TGCAGCGTGGGGGGGGCGGATGGCTACACCTTC. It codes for CSVGGADGYTF.

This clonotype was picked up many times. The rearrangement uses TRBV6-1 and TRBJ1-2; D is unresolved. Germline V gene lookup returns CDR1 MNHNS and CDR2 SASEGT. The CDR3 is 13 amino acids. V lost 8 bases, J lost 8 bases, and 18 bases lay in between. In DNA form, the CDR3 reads TGTGCCAGCCGTCGATCGGTTGTATACGGCTACACCTTC. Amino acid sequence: CASRRSVVYGYTF.

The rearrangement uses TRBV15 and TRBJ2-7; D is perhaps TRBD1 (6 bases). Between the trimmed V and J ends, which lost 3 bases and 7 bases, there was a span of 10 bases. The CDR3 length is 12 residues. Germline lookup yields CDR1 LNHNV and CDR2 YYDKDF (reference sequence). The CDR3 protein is CATSSEQGEQYF. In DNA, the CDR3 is TGTGCCACCAGCAGCGAACAGGGAGAGCAGTACTTC.

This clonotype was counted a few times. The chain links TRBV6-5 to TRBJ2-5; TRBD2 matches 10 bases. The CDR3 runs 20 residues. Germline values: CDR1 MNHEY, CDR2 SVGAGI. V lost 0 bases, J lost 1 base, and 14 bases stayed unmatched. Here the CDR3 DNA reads TGTGCCAGCAGTTACTCGGACACCCCCGGGACTAGCGACATCCAAGAGACCCAGTACTTC. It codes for CASSYSDTPGTSDIQETQYF.

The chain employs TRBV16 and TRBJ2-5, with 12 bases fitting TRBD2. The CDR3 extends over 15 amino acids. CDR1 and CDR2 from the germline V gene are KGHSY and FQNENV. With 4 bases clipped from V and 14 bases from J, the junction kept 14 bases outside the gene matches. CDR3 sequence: CASSPRPLAGGLSYF. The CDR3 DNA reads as TGTGCCAGCAGCCCCAGGCCCCTAGCGGGAGGGCTCTCTTACTTC.

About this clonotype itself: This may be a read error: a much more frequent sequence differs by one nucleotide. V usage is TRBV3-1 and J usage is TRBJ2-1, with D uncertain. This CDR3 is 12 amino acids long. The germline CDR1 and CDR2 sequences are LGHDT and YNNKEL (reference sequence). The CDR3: CVSSQTVNEQFF. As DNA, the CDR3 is TGTGTCAGCAGCCAAACAGTCAATGAGCAGTTCTTC.

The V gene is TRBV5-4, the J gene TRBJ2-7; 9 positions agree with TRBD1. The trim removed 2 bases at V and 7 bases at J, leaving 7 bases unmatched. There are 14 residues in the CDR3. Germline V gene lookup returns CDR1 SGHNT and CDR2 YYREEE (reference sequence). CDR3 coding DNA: TGTGCCAGCAGCTTTGGGACAGGGTCGAGTGAGCAGTACTTC. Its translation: CASSFGTGSSEQYF.

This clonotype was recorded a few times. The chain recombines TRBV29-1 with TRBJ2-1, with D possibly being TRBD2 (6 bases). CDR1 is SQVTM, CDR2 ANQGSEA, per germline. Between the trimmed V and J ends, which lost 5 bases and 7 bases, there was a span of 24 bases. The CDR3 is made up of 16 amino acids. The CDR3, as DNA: TGCAGCGTTAACCTATTAGCGGAATCCCAAGAGAATGAGCAGTTCTTC. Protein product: CSVNLLAESQENEQFF.

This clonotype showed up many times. The CDR3 DNA follows: TGCGCCAGCAGCCCGGGAGGTGGCGGTGATACGCAGTATTTT. Residues: CASSPGGGGDTQYF. This rearrangement joins TRBV5-1 to TRBJ2-3, with TRBD2 matching over 7 bases. CDR3 length equals 14 residues. Germline values: CDR1 SGHRS, CDR2 YFSETQ. With 4 bases clipped from V and 6 bases from J, the junction kept 8 bases outside the gene matches.

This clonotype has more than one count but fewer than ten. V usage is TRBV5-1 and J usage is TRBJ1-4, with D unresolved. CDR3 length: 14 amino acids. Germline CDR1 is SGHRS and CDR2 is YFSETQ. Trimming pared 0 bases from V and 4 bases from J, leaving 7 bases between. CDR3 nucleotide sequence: TGCGCCAGCAGCTTGGGGACGGATAATGAAAAACTGTTTTTT. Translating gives CASSLGTDNEKLFF.

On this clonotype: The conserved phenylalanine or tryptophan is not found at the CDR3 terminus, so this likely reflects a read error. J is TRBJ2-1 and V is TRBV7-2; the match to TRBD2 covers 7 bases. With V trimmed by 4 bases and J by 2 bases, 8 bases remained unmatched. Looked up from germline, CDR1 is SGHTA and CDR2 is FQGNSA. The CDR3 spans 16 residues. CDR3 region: CASSSRLADTYNEQFS. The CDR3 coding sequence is TGTGCCAGCAGCTCAAGACTAGCTGATACCTACAATGAGCAGTTCTCC.

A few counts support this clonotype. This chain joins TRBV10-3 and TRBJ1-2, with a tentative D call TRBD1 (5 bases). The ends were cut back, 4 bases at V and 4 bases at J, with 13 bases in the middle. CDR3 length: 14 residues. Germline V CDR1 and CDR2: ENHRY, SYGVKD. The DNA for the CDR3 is TGTGCCATCAGTGGAGATGGGGACGGCTATGGCTACACCTTC. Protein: CAISGDGDGYGYTF.